The 3 T cell receptor beta chains reported below all come from one sample, sequenced in a study of beta chain features in type 1 diabetes. Study results and limitations: When Type 1 diabetes patients were examined, their TCRB CDR3s proved moderately but significantly shorter in all four CD4+ subsets.

These receptors' targets are unknown. As every portion of the isolated RNA was reverse transcribed, the sequencing read expressed TCRB transcripts. TCRdb's copy holds only in-frame clones and misses some; the assay was immunoSEQ multiplex PCR. This table has approximately 240,000 clones, around 15% appearing once. What was sequenced was naive CD4+ T cells from blood. Every receptor here comes from a man aged 25-40 years with type 1 diabetes.

This clone was observed a few times. The chain links TRBV5-1 to TRBJ1-4, with 7 bases aligning to TRBD1. Germline values: CDR1 SGHRS, CDR2 YFSETQ. V dropped 2 bases and J dropped 5; count of bases not matched to a gene: 6. This CDR3 spans 15 amino acids. The CDR3 sequence: CASSFAGTANEKLFF. CDR3 nucleotides: TGCGCCAGCAGCTTCGCGGGGACAGCAAATGAAAAACTGTTTTTT.

This clone was observed a few times. The rearrangement uses TRBV27 and TRBJ2-6; the D is unclear. CDR3 length: 15 amino acids. Germline-derived CDR1 and CDR2 are MNHEY and SMNVEV (reference sequence). V lost 6 bases and J lost 4, with 13 bases in between. The CDR3 sequence: CASRPRWHGANVLTF. The CDR3, as DNA: TGTGCCAGCAGACCCCGTTGGCACGGGGCCAACGTCCTGACTTTC.

The V call is TRBV13, the J call TRBJ2-3; D is undetermined. The V gene lost 5 bases and the J gene lost 6 bases, with 12 bases spanning the gap. The CDR3 totals 13 residues. Germline V CDR1 and CDR2: PRHDT, FYEKMQ (reference sequence). As DNA, the CDR3 is TGTGCCAGCAGCCCCCGCAGTCGGGATACGCAGTATTTT. Protein sequence: CASSPRSRDTQYF.